This record looks at one T cell receptor (beta chain) sequence and its context. The data originate from a study of blood T cell repertoires in COVID-19. Study background: COVID-19 samples from acute and convalescent phases originated in the United States, Italy and Spain. The analysed material was cDNA or gDNA that came from T cells, B-cell-depleted T cells, or PBMCs.

In the original analysis: Reference gene primer amplification gave estimated nucleated cell counts. This table comes from immunoSEQ multiplex PCR, and its TCRdb copy is limited to in-frame clones, with some not included. V and J calls and clone size are copied from that table; D and trimming were computed from the DNA. The sample consists of approximately 220,000 clones, 80% to 90% of them appearing once. This CDR3 has 11 residues. CDR1 is GTSNPN, CDR2 SVGIG, per germline (reference sequence). V lost 2 bases and J 7 bases, leaving 8 bases between the germline ends. Sequencing used peripheral blood. The receptor was isolated from a man in his forties with acute or convalescent COVID-19. The chain has TRBV30 and TRBJ1-1; D unclear. This CDR3 reads CAWSWRLEAFF. Here the CDR3 DNA reads TGTGCCTGGAGTTGGAGGCTTGAAGCTTTCTTT.